The TCR beta chain described here comes from a study of T cells in tuberculosis. As concerns this clone: Antigen: not known.

General study results and limits: Active tuberculosis TCR-alpha repertoires lay closer to GMM-specific TCRs than IGRA-negative controls, suggesting clonal expansion. Smaller alpha distances in active tuberculosis partly reflected shorter CDR3-alpha lengths.

As for time point: new active TB diagnosis, blood taken before or within 7 days of starting treatment. V trimming: 4 bases; J trimming: 0 bases; junction bases outside the gene matches: 16. Looked up from germline, CDR1 is LNHDA and CDR2 is SQIVND (reference sequence). CDR3 length equals 19 residues. Some clones are missing from TCRdb's copy, which holds only in-frame ones; the method was immunoSEQ multiplex PCR. The sample yields about 34,000 clones, over 85% seen once. This clonotype was sampled from an adult with tuberculosis. The V and J genes are TRBV19 and TRBJ2-3, with TRBD2 matching over 7 bases. The source material was PBMCs, sampled at tuberculosis diagnosis. This chain's CDR3 is CASSKRIILADFSTDTQYF. For the CDR3, the DNA is TGTGCCAGTAGTAAAAGAATTATCCTAGCGGACTTTAGCACAGATACGCAGTATTTT. Based on the CDR3 plus reference TRBV19 and TRBJ2-3, the full variable domain is DGGITQSPKYLFRKEGQNVTLSCEQNLNHDAMYWYRQDPGQGLRLIYYSQIVNDFQKGDIAEGYSVSREKKESFPLTVTSAQKNPTAFYLCASSKRIILADFSTDTQYFGPGTRLTVL.